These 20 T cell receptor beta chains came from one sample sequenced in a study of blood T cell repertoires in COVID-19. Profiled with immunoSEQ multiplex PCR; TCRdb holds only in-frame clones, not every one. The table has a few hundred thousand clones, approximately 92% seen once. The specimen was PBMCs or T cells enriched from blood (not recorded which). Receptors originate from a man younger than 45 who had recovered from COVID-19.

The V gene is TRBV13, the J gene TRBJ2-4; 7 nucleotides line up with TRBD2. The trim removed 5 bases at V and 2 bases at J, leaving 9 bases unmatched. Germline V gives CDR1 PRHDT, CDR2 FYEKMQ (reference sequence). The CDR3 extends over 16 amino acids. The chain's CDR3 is CASSHTGGGSKNIQYF. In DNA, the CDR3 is TGTGCCAGCAGCCACACGGGGGGTGGGTCCAAAAACATTCAGTACTTC.

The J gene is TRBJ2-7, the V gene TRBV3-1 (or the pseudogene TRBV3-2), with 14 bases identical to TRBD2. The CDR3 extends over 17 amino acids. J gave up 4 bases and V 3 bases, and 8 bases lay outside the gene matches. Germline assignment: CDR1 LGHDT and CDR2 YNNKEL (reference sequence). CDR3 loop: CASSQGLAGVGKYEQYF. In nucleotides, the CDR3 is TGTGCCAGCAGCCAGGGACTAGCGGGAGTGGGGAAATACGAGCAGTACTTC.

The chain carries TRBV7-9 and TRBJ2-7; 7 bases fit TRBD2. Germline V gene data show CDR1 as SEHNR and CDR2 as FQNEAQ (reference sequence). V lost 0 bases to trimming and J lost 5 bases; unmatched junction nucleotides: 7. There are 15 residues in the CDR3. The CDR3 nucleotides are TGTGCCAGCAGCTTAGCAGGCGGGAGTAACAACGAGCAGTACTTC. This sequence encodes CASSLAGGSNNEQYF. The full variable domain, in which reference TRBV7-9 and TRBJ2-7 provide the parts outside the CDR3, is DTGVSQNPRHKITKRGQNVTFRCDPISEHNRLYWYRQTLGQGPEFLTYFQNEAQLEKSRLLSDRFSAERPKGSFSTLEIQRTEQGDSAMYLCASSLAGGSNNEQYFGPGTRLTVT.

CDR3 protein: CAIGARGGPGSYNEQFF. The CDR3 DNA sequence: TGTGCCATCGGCGCCCGCGGGGGGCCCGGCTCCTACAATGAGCAGTTCTTC. The V gene is TRBV10-3, the J gene TRBJ2-1, with 8 nucleotides matching TRBD2. The CDR3 sequence is 17 residues long. The J segment lost 0 bases and the V segment lost 8 bases, leaving 12 bases of the junction unmatched. Germline V gene sequence: CDR1 ENHRY, CDR2 SYGVKD.

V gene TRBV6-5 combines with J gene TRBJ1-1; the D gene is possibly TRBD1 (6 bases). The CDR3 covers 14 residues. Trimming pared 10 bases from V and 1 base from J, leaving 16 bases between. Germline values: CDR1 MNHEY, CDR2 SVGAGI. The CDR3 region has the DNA TGTGCCACCGCGGCGGGGGCCGCGAACACTGAAGCTTTCTTT. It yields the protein CATAAGAANTEAFF.

The CDR3 DNA is TGTGCCAGCTCACCACAGGAAGACTTCTCCTATGGCTACACCTTC. This gives the protein CASSPQEDFSYGYTF. This chain connects TRBV18 to TRBJ1-2; D gene uncertain. The CDR3 length is 15 residues. Trimming cost V 1 base and J 4 bases, with 13 bases left between them. Germline V gene data show CDR1 as KGHSH and CDR2 as LQKENI.

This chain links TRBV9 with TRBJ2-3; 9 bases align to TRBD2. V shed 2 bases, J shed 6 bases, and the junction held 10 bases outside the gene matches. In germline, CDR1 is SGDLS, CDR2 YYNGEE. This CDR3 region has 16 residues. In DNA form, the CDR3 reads TGTGCCAGCAGCGTGCTTAGCGGGAGCATTTCCGATACGCAGTATTTT. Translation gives CASSVLSGSISDTQYF. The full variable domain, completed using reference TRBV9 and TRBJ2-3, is DSGVTQTPKHLITATGQRVTLRCSPRSGDLSVYWYQQSLDQGLQFLIQYYNGEERAKGNILERFSAQQFPDLHSELNLSSLELGDSALYFCASSVLSGSISDTQYFGPGTRLTVL.

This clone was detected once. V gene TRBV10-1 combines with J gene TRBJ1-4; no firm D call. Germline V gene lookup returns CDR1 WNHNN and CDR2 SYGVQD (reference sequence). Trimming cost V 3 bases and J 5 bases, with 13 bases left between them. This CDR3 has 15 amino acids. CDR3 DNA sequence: TGCGCCAGCAGTGACGGGAGAGAGGAAAATGAAAAACTGTTTTTT. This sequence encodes CASSDGREENEKLFF.

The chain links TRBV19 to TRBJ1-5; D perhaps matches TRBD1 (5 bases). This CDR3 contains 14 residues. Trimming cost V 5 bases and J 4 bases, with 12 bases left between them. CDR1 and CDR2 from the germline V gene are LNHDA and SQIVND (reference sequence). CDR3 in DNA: TGTGCCAGTAGTTGGGGCAGAACTAATCAGCCCCAGCATTTT. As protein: CASSWGRTNQPQHF. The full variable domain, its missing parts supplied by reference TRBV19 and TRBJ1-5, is DGGITQSPKYLFRKEGQNVTLSCEQNLNHDAMYWYRQDPGQGLRLIYYSQIVNDFQKGDIAEGYSVSREKKESFPLTVTSAQKNPTAFYLCASSWGRTNQPQHFGDGTRLSIL.

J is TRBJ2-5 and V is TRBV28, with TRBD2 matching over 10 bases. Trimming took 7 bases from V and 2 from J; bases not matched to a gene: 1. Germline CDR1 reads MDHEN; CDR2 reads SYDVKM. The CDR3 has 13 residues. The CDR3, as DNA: TGTGCCAGCAAACTAGCGGGGCAAGAGACCCAGTACTTC. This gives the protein CASKLAGQETQYF.

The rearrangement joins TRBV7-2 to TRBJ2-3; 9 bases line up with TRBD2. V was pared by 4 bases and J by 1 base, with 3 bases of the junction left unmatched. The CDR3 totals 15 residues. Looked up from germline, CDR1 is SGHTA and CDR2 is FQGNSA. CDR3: CASSSRTSGTDTQYF. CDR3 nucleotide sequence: TGTGCCAGCAGCTCCCGGACTAGCGGCACAGATACGCAGTATTTT. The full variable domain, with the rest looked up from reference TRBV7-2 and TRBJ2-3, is GAGVSQSPSNKVTEKGKDVELRCDPISGHTALYWYRQSLGQGLEFLIYFQGNSAPDKSGLPSDRFSAERTGGSVSTLTIQRTQQEDSAVYLCASSSRTSGTDTQYFGPGTRLTVL.

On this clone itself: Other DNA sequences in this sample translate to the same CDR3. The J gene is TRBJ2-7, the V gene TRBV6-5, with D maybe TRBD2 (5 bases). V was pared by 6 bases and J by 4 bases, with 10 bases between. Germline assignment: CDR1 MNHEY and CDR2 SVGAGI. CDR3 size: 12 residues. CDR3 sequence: CASSPTGYEQYF. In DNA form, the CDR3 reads TGTGCCAGCAGCCCAACGGGGTACGAGCAGTACTTC.

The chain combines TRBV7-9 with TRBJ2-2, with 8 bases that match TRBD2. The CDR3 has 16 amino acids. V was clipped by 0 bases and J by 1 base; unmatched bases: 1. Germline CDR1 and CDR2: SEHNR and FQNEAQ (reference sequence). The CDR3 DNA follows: TGTGCCAGCAGCTTAGCGCTAGCGGGGAACACCGGGGAGCTGTTTTTT. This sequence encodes CASSLALAGNTGELFF.

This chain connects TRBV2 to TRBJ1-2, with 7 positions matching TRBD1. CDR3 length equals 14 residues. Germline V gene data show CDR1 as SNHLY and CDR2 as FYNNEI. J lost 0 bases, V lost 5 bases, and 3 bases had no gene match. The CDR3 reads CASSSTGTNYGYTF. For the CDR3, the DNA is TGTGCCAGCAGTTCGACAGGGACTAACTATGGCTACACCTTC.

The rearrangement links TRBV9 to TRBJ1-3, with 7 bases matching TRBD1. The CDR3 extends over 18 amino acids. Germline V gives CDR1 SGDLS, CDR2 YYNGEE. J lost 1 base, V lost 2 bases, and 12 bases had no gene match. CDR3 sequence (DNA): TGTGCCAGCAGCGTCGGGACAGCCGGAAGGGTTTCTGGAAACACCATATATTTT. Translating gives CASSVGTAGRVSGNTIYF.

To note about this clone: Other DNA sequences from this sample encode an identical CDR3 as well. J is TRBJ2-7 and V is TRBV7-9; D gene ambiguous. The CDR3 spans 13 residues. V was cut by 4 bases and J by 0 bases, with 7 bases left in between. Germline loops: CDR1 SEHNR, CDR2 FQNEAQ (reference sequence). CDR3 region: CASSSSASYEQYF. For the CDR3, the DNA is TGTGCCAGCAGCTCCAGCGCCTCCTACGAGCAGTACTTC.

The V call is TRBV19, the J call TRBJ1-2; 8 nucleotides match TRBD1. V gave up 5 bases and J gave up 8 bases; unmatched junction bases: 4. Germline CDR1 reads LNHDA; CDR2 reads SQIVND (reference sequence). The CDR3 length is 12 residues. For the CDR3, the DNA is TGTGCCAGTAGTTCAAGACAGGGGGGCTACACCTTC. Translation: CASSSRQGGYTF.

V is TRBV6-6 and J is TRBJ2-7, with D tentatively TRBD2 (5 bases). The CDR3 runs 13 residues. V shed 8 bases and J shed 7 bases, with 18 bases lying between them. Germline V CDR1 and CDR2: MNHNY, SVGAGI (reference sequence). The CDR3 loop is CASALVSRAEQYF. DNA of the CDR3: TGTGCCAGCGCCCTTGTATCGCGGGCGGAGCAGTACTTC.

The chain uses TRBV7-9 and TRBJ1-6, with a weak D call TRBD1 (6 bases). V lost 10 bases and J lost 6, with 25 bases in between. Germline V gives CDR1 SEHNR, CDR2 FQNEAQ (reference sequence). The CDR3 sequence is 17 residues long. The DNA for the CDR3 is TGTGCCACCACGAACAGGGATCGCGGAAAAAGTAATTCACCCCTCCACTTT. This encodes CATTNRDRGKSNSPLHF.

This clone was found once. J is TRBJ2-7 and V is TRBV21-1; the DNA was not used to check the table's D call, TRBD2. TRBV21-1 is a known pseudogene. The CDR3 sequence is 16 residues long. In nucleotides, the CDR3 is TGTGCCAGCAGCAAGCCGGCTAGCGGGAGTCCCCACGAGCAGTACTTC. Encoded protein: CASSKPASGSPHEQYF.